These 32 T cell receptor beta chains were all obtained from the same sample, sequenced in a study of T-cell reconstitution after alpha-beta-depleted transplantation in children. Unique molecular identifiers were incorporated during preparation of the TCRbeta library. Each CDR3 protein gets one entry after TCRdb re-called the PCR reads with MiXCR. Here the sample spans approximately 350,000 distinct CDR3 sequences, about 14% being singletons. This material consisted of PBMCs, taken from the stem cell graft. These TCRs come from a human donor who donated a stem cell graft to a child with Fanconi anemia.

This clonotype appeared a few times. V and J are TRBV6-2 or TRBV6-3 and TRBJ2-7; unclear D gene. The V end was cut by 6 bases, the J end by 12 bases, with 9 bases between. The CDR3 has 9 residues. CDR1 and CDR2 (germline): MNHEY, SVGEGT. CDR3 DNA: TGTGCCAGCAGATCGGGTGCGTACGTC. It specifies CASRSGAYV.

The chain carries TRBV20-1 and TRBJ2-3, with D perhaps TRBD2 (5 bases). The germline V gene has CDR1 DFQATT and CDR2 SNEGSKA (reference sequence). Between the trimmed V and J ends, which lost 3 bases and 5 bases, there was a span of 21 bases. The CDR3 sequence is 16 residues long. CDR3 sequence reads: CSARAEGWASKDTQYF. The CDR3 DNA follows: TGCAGTGCTAGGGCCGAGGGTTGGGCGTCGAAAGATACGCAGTATTTT.

This clonotype appeared a few times. The chain carries TRBV12-3 or TRBV12-4 and TRBJ1-6, with D uncertain. The ends were cut back, 2 bases at V and 7 bases at J, with 12 bases in the middle. This CDR3 is 15 amino acids long. The CDR3 sequence: CASSLRREINSPLHF. The CDR3 DNA is TGTGCCAGCAGTTTAAGGAGGGAAATCAATTCACCCCTCCACTTT.

The gene calls are TRBV27 and TRBJ2-2; no firm D call. V shed 5 bases and J shed 7 bases, with 8 bases lying between them. This CDR3 spans 12 amino acids. CDR1 is MNHEY, CDR2 SMNVEV, per germline (reference sequence). CDR3 nucleotides: TGTGCCAGCAGTCCGAACTTCGGGGAGCTGTTTTTT. Protein: CASSPNFGELFF.

This clonotype occurred many times. V is TRBV2 and J is TRBJ1-6; possible D gene TRBD1, 5 bases. Germline loops: CDR1 SNHLY, CDR2 FYNNEI. Trimming removed 7 bases from V and 9 bases from J, with 10 bases in between. The CDR3 contains 12 residues. CDR3 amino acids: CASKGGGSPLHF. In nucleotides, the CDR3 is TGTGCCAGCAAGGGCGGGGGTTCACCCCTCCACTTT.

V is TRBV5-6 and J is TRBJ2-1, with D perhaps matching TRBD2 (5 bases). The CDR3 extends over 15 amino acids. Per germline, CDR1 SGHDT and CDR2 YYEEEE. V lost 0 bases and J lost 4, with 11 bases in between. The CDR3 bases are TGTGCCAGCAGCTTGGTCGGGGAGAAATACAATGAGCAGTTCTTC. Translation gives CASSLVGEKYNEQFF.

This chain joins TRBV11-2 and TRBJ2-1; TRBD2 matches 11 bases. Germline trimming cut 0 bases from V and 9 bases from J; bases unmatched to any gene: 13. Germline V CDR1 and CDR2: SGHAT, FQNNGV. The CDR3 sequence is 18 residues long. CDR3 amino acids: CASSLEEVAGGQWVEQFF. The CDR3 nucleotides read TGTGCCAGCAGCTTAGAAGAGGTAGCGGGGGGGCAGTGGGTTGAGCAGTTCTTC. The whole variable domain, filled in from reference TRBV11-2 and TRBJ2-1, reads EAGVAQSPRYKIIEKRQSVAFWCNPISGHATLYWYQQILGQGPKLLIQFQNNGVVDDSQLPKDRFSAERLKGVDSTLKIQPAKLEDSAVYLCASSLEEVAGGQWVEQFFGPGTRLTVL.

The V and J genes are TRBV5-1 and TRBJ2-1, with a possible D match to TRBD2 (5 bases). CDR1 and CDR2 from the germline V gene are SGHRS and YFSETQ. Trimming removed 3 bases at V and 4 bases at J, with 20 bases between. The CDR3 totals 17 residues. The CDR3 DNA is TGCGCCAGCAGCTCCGGCTTCAGCGGTCCCCGGTACAATGAGCAGTTCTTC. Translated: CASSSGFSGPRYNEQFF.

The table lists this clonotype with many counts. CDR3 protein: CASSQGRSEQFF. In DNA form, the CDR3 reads TGTGCCAGCAGCCAAGGGCGGAGCGAGCAGTTCTTC. The chain uses TRBV3-1 and TRBJ2-1; D ambiguous. CDR3 length: 12 amino acids. In germline, CDR1 is LGHDT, CDR2 YNNKEL (reference sequence). Trimming removed 1 base from V and 10 bases from J, with 8 bases in between.

The rearrangement uses TRBV7-2 and TRBJ1-2; 10 nucleotides line up with TRBD1. The germline CDR1 and CDR2 sequences are SGHTA and FQGNSA. Trimming removed 4 bases from V and 8 bases from J; junction bases left unmatched: 7. The CDR3 runs to 14 residues. The CDR3 nucleotides are TGTGCCAGCAGCTCAGGACAGGGGGAACGAGGCTACACCTTC. Residues: CASSSGQGERGYTF.

This clonotype was seen a handful of times. V gene TRBV28 combines with J gene TRBJ1-5; perhaps TRBD1 as D (5 bases). V was cut by 3 bases and J by 4 bases, with 16 bases left in between. Per germline, CDR1 MDHEN and CDR2 SYDVKM. The CDR3 is 16 residues long. Here the CDR3 DNA reads TGTGCCAGCAGTTTTTTGGACACATCATGGAATCAGCCCCAGCATTTT. Protein product: CASSFLDTSWNQPQHF.

This clonotype has just a few counts. V and J are TRBV29-1 and TRBJ1-5, with 8 bases lining up with TRBD1. The CDR3 consists of 12 residues. J lost 6 bases, V lost 7 bases, and 5 bases had no gene match. Germline lookup yields CDR1 SQVTM and CDR2 ANQGSEA. CDR3 region: CSAGGAGQPQHF. CDR3 DNA: TGCAGCGCAGGGGGCGCGGGTCAGCCCCAGCATTTT.

The chain is built from TRBV6-1 and TRBJ1-2, with 8 positions matching TRBD1. The J segment lost 6 bases and the V segment lost 6 bases, leaving 9 bases of the junction unmatched. Germline V lookup: CDR1 MNHNS, CDR2 SASEGT. The CDR3 runs 14 residues. CDR3 DNA sequence: TGTGCCAGCAGCGACAGGGACAGGCGAAATGGCTACACCTTC. Translating gives CASSDRDRRNGYTF.

The chain joins TRBV29-1 to TRBJ2-2; a weak D match, TRBD2 (6 bases). Germline V gene sequence: CDR1 SQVTM, CDR2 ANQGSEA. CDR3 length: 16 residues. V lost 4 bases to trimming and J lost 1 base, with 16 bases between them. CDR3 sequence (DNA): TGCAGCGTTGGCCACCGAGGCGGGGTGAACACCGGGGAGCTGTTTTTT. It encodes CSVGHRGGVNTGELFF.

This clonotype was detected a few times. CDR3 region: CSASWTGINEQYV. For the CDR3, the DNA is TGCAGTGCTAGTTGGACAGGGATTAACGAGCAGTACGTC. This chain connects TRBV20-1 to TRBJ2-7; 8 bases align to TRBD1. The CDR3 totals 13 residues. With 3 bases clipped from V and 5 bases from J, the junction kept 6 bases outside the gene matches. Germline V gene lookup returns CDR1 DFQATT and CDR2 SNEGSKA (reference sequence).

The V and J genes are TRBV12-3 or TRBV12-4 and TRBJ1-1, with 9 positions matching TRBD1. This CDR3 has 16 residues. Losses at the gene ends were 5 bases for V and 7 bases for J; bases not matched to a gene: 14. CDR3 sequence: CASSQRGGQGVVEAFF. The CDR3 nucleotides read TGTGCCAGCAGTCAACGGGGGGGACAGGGTGTGGTTGAAGCTTTCTTT.

Ten or more counts support this clonotype. The rearrangement links TRBV5-1 to TRBJ1-1, with TRBD1 as a possible D gene (5 bases). Trimming shortened V by 3 bases and J by 3 bases, and 9 bases separated the two germline ends. Per the germline V gene, CDR1 is SGHRS and CDR2 is YFSETQ. There are 13 residues in the CDR3. CDR3: CASSSQGYTEAFF. The CDR3 nucleotides are TGCGCCAGCAGCTCGCAGGGTTACACTGAAGCTTTCTTT.

This clonotype has just a few counts. The gene calls are TRBV7-9 and TRBJ2-7, with D unresolved. CDR1 and CDR2 (germline): SEHNR, FQNEAQ (reference sequence). With 2 bases removed from V and 1 base from J, the gap between germline ends came to 6 bases. CDR3 length: 13 amino acids. The CDR3 DNA reads TGTGCCAGCAGCTTACGCCTTTCCTACGAGCAGTACGTC. Residues: CASSLRLSYEQYV.

This clonotype has just a few counts. The J gene is TRBJ1-1, the V gene TRBV29-1; no clear D. The germline CDR1 and CDR2 sequences are SQVTM and ANQGSEA. The germline V and J ends were trimmed by 3 bases and 0 bases, with 8 bases remaining between them. CDR3 length: 13 amino acids. The chain's CDR3 is CSVEKDLNTEAFF. As DNA, the CDR3 is TGCAGCGTTGAGAAAGACCTGAACACTGAAGCTTTCTTT.

This clonotype was seen many times. The J gene is TRBJ2-2, the V gene TRBV29-1, with a tentative D call TRBD2 (5 bases). The CDR3 sequence is 14 residues long. With 3 bases removed from V and 4 bases from J, the gap between germline ends came to 12 bases. The V gene's germline CDR1 is SQVTM and CDR2 ANQGSEA. The CDR3 loop is CSVEGGAGTGELFF. As DNA, the CDR3 is TGCAGCGTTGAGGGTGGCGCGGGCACCGGGGAGCTGTTTTTT.

This clonotype has just a few counts. V is TRBV12-3 or TRBV12-4 and J is TRBJ2-4; D is unclear. V lost 6 bases to trimming and J lost 7 bases, with 13 bases between them. The CDR3 runs 13 residues. The CDR3 protein is CASSLGWLNIQYF. The CDR3 region has the DNA TGTGCCAGCAGCCTTGGATGGTTGAACATTCAGTACTTC.

This clonotype was seen only a few times. The V gene is TRBV3-1, the J gene TRBJ2-5, with 9 bases lining up with TRBD2. The V gene end was trimmed by 1 base and the J gene end by 2 bases; junction bases not matched to a gene: 5. The germline V gene has CDR1 LGHDT and CDR2 YNNKEL (reference sequence). The CDR3 covers 16 residues. CDR3 region: CASSQGASGKQETQYF. The DNA for the CDR3 is TGTGCCAGCAGCCAAGGGGCTAGCGGGAAACAAGAGACCCAGTACTTC.

This clonotype was seen ten or more times. The J gene is TRBJ1-6, the V gene TRBV5-1; D remains unclear. Trimming removed 0 bases at V and 8 bases at J, with 12 bases between. The CDR3 consists of 15 residues. In germline, CDR1 is SGHRS, CDR2 YFSETQ. The CDR3 spells CASSLAGRIDSPLHF. The CDR3 region has the DNA TGCGCCAGCAGCTTGGCGGGTCGGATAGATTCACCCCTCCACTTT.

The rearrangement uses TRBV27 and TRBJ1-4; D unclear. CDR1 is MNHEY and CDR2 is SMNVEV in the germline V gene (reference sequence). Trimming stripped 10 bases from V and 0 bases from J, with 12 bases between. The CDR3 consists of 14 residues. The CDR3 region is CATSPGATNEKLFF. The CDR3 region has the DNA TGTGCCACCAGCCCGGGAGCAACTAATGAAAAACTGTTTTTT.

This clonotype was seen at least ten times. The V call is TRBV28, the J call TRBJ2-3; 9 bases fit TRBD2. The V and J ends lost 5 bases and 6 bases, in that order; junction bases with no gene match: 12. Germline V gene data show CDR1 as MDHEN and CDR2 as SYDVKM. The CDR3 has 16 amino acids. The CDR3 sequence is CASSTLAGSLPDTQYF. CDR3 DNA sequence: TGTGCCAGCAGTACCCTAGCGGGAAGCCTCCCGGATACGCAGTATTTT.

A few counts support this clonotype. The chain is built from TRBV11-1 and TRBJ2-1; 9 bases match TRBD2. Losses at the gene ends were 4 bases for V and 0 bases for J; bases not matched to a gene: 10. The CDR3 contains 18 residues. CDR1 SGHAT and CDR2 FQDESV come from the germline V gene (reference sequence). The CDR3 DNA is TGTGCCAGCAGCTCCTCTGGGGCGGGGGGGCTCTCCTACAATGAGCAGTTCTTC. It translates to CASSSSGAGGLSYNEQFF. The complete variable domain, with remaining parts taken from reference TRBV11-1 and TRBJ2-1, reads EAEVAQSPRYKITEKSQAVAFWCDPISGHATLYWYRQILGQGPELLVQFQDESVVDDSQLPKDRFSAERLKGVDSTLKIQPAELGDSAMYLCASSSSGAGGLSYNEQFFGPGTRLTVL.

This clonotype was counted between two and nine times. The rearrangement uses TRBV25-1 and TRBJ1-1, with D perhaps matching TRBD1 (5 bases). Trimming left V 6 bases short and J 7 bases short, with 18 bases between. This CDR3 spans 14 amino acids. CDR1 MGHDK and CDR2 SYGVNS come from the germline V gene. In nucleotides, the CDR3 is TGTGCCAGCAGACCCCTCGGACACCAATTTGAAGCTTTCTTT. Translated, it gives CASRPLGHQFEAFF.

This clonotype was counted at least ten times. This chain links TRBV20-1 with TRBJ1-6; tentatively, D is TRBD1 (6 bases). This CDR3 is built from 15 residues. V was shortened by 6 bases and J by 8 bases, with 20 bases between the two germline ends. Germline values: CDR1 DFQATT, CDR2 SNEGSKA (reference sequence). CDR3 bases: TGCAGTGCCATTACCTCAGACAGGACTGATTCACCCCTCCACTTT. Its protein is CSAITSDRTDSPLHF.

This clonotype has more than one count but fewer than ten. This sequence joins TRBV2 and TRBJ2-5; D is unclear. Germline V gives CDR1 SNHLY, CDR2 FYNNEI. The CDR3 has 13 residues. V gave up 1 base and J gave up 2 bases, with 5 bases separating them. The CDR3 loop reads CASSEVEQETQYF. DNA of the CDR3: TGTGCCAGCAGTGAAGTGGAGCAAGAGACCCAGTACTTC. Together with reference TRBV2 and TRBJ2-5, the CDR3 gives the full variable domain: EPEVTQTPSHQVTQMGQEVILRCVPISNHLYFYWYRQILGQKVEFLVSFYNNEISEKSEIFDDQFSVERPDGSNFTLKIRSTKLEDSAMYFCASSEVEQETQYFGPGTRLLVL.

The J gene is TRBJ2-5, the V gene TRBV6-1, with 9 bases aligning to TRBD2. J was trimmed by 2 bases and V by 5 bases; bases with no gene match: 3. CDR3 length equals 14 residues. Germline CDR1 reads MNHNS; CDR2 reads SASEGT. The CDR3 loop reads CASSTLAGQETQYF. The CDR3 DNA sequence: TGTGCCAGCAGTACGCTAGCGGGACAAGAGACCCAGTACTTC.

This clonotype was detected ten times or more. The chain links TRBV12-3 or TRBV12-4 to TRBJ2-5, with D hard to call. The CDR3 has 14 residues. The germline V and J ends were trimmed by 3 bases and 1 base, with 9 bases remaining between them. CDR3 loop: CASSFTGSQETQYF. In nucleotides, the CDR3 is TGTGCCAGCAGTTTTACCGGCTCCCAAGAGACCCAGTACTTC.

There are many counts of this clonotype. The chain combines TRBV7-9 with TRBJ1-3, with D unclear. The CDR3 runs to 13 residues. CDR1 and CDR2 from the germline V gene are SEHNR and FQNEAQ (reference sequence). The germline V and J ends were trimmed by 6 bases and 3 bases, with 9 bases remaining between them. The CDR3: CASSRINGNTIYF. The CDR3 bases are TGTGCCAGCAGTCGGATAAATGGAAACACCATATATTTT.